Below are 10 T cell receptor beta chains sequenced from a single sample in a study of T cells after yellow fever vaccination (dated by TCRdb to the late 2010s). Library preparation was by 5' RACE. Sequencing took place on an Illumina NovaSeq 6000. TCRdb reran the public reads through fastp at Q25 and MiXCR, keeping productive beta chains. Rows with one shared CDR3 protein collapse into an entry with the most common genes and DNA. The sample data list fewer than 350,000 distinct CDR3 sequences, and 3.6% of these were observed just once. The top ten clonotypes cover around 24% of the sample. The intended sense of this specimen's treatment or condition label: live attenuated yellow fever vaccine strain. The input for sequencing was PBMCs, taken on the day of the yellow fever booster vaccination. These receptors were obtained from a man younger than 35 who received the YFV17D yellow fever vaccine.

In its sample, this clonotype was seen a few times. The rearrangement joins TRBV19 to TRBJ2-7; perhaps TRBD1 as D (6 bases). V was shortened by 5 bases and J by 2 bases, with 22 bases between the two germline ends. The length of the CDR3 is 17 residues. The germline V gene has CDR1 LNHDA and CDR2 SQIVND (reference sequence). The CDR3 loop is CASSPNPRDTITYEQYF. The CDR3 bases are TGTGCCAGTAGTCCGAACCCACGGGACACCATTACCTACGAGCAGTACTTC.

The V gene is TRBV6-2 or TRBV6-3, the J gene TRBJ2-5, with TRBD2 identical over 10 bases. The CDR3 consists of 15 residues. CDR1 and CDR2 from the germline V gene are MNHEY and SVGEGT. V was pared by 0 bases and J by 5 bases, with 3 bases of the junction left unmatched. This CDR3 reads CASSYSTSGRETQYF. CDR3 sequence (DNA): TGTGCCAGCAGTTACTCGACTAGCGGGCGGGAGACCCAGTACTTC.

This clonotype was detected many times. The chain is built from TRBV4-3 and TRBJ1-6, with D maybe TRBD1 (6 bases). There are 16 residues in the CDR3. V lost 4 bases to trimming and J lost 0 bases, with 10 bases between them. CDR1 and CDR2 from the germline V gene are LGHNA and YSLEER. The CDR3 reads CASSRGQFSYNSPLHF. The CDR3 DNA reads TGCGCCAGCAGCCGAGGACAGTTCTCCTATAATTCACCCCTCCACTTT.

This chain joins TRBV7-2 and TRBJ2-3; either TRBD1 or TRBD2 may supply D (5 bases each). Germline CDR1 is SGHTA and CDR2 is FQGNSA. CDR3 length: 15 amino acids. V was shortened by 0 bases and J by 3 bases, with 10 bases between the two germline ends. The CDR3 nucleotides read TGTGCCAGCAGCTTAGCGCAATGGGGGACAGATACGCAGTATTTT. Protein: CASSLAQWGTDTQYF.

The rearrangement joins TRBV2 to TRBJ1-5; possibly TRBD1 for D (6 bases). V shed 7 bases and J shed 7 bases, with 14 bases lying between them. This CDR3 has 13 residues. Germline V gene lookup returns CDR1 SNHLY and CDR2 FYNNEI. CDR3 protein: CASNQQGTQPQHF. In DNA, the CDR3 is TGTGCCAGCAACCAACAGGGAACGCAGCCCCAGCATTTT. Variable domain in full (rest from reference TRBV2 and TRBJ1-5): EPEVTQTPSHQVTQMGQEVILRCVPISNHLYFYWYRQILGQKVEFLVSFYNNEISEKSEIFDDQFSVERPDGSNFTLKIRSTKLEDSAMYFCASNQQGTQPQHFGDGTRLSIL.

The V call is TRBV5-4, the J call TRBJ2-7; 9 nucleotides agree with TRBD1. Germline CDR1 SGHNT, CDR2 YYREEE (reference sequence). The V gene end was trimmed by 2 bases and the J gene end by 3 bases; junction bases not matched to a gene: 3. This CDR3 is built from 14 residues. CDR3 sequence: CASSFGTGNYEQYF. In DNA, the CDR3 is TGTGCCAGCAGCTTCGGGACAGGGAACTACGAGCAGTACTTC.

This clonotype was detected ten times or more. The chain is built from TRBV10-3 and TRBJ2-3; D gene ambiguous. The V and J ends lost 5 bases and 4 bases respectively, with 10 bases between them. Germline-derived CDR1 and CDR2 are ENHRY and SYGVKD. The CDR3 sequence is 13 residues long. The CDR3 reads CAISLNSPDTQYF. For the CDR3, the DNA is TGTGCCATCAGTCTAAATAGCCCAGATACGCAGTATTTT.

The chain joins TRBV10-3 to TRBJ1-1, with TRBD1 as a possible D gene (6 bases). Germline V CDR1 and CDR2: ENHRY, SYGVKD. The V gene lost 4 bases and the J gene lost 1 base, with 16 bases spanning the gap. The CDR3 covers 16 residues. The CDR3 DNA reads TGTGCCATCAGTGCTAATGTCGGGGGCCCGAACACTGAAGCTTTCTTT. The encoded protein is CAISANVGGPNTEAFF.

The sample holds many counts of this clonotype. J is TRBJ2-1 and V is TRBV7-2; perhaps TRBD2 as D (6 bases). CDR1 and CDR2 from the germline V gene are SGHTA and FQGNSA. V gave up 9 bases and J gave up 3 bases, with 15 bases separating them. The CDR3 contains 14 residues. CDR3 nucleotides: TGTGCCAGTACCTCGATGGGGGGCTACAATGAGCAGTTCTTC. Encoded protein: CASTSMGGYNEQFF.

This clonotype was recorded many times. The chain has TRBV19 and TRBJ2-7; D is unresolved. The V end was cut by 3 bases, the J end by 7 bases, with 13 bases between. Per the germline V gene, CDR1 is LNHDA and CDR2 is SQIVND (reference sequence). The CDR3 loop spans 13 amino acids. The DNA of the CDR3 is TGTGCCAGTAGTATCGGGCTTGGAACAGAGCAGTACGTC. Translating gives CASSIGLGTEQYV.